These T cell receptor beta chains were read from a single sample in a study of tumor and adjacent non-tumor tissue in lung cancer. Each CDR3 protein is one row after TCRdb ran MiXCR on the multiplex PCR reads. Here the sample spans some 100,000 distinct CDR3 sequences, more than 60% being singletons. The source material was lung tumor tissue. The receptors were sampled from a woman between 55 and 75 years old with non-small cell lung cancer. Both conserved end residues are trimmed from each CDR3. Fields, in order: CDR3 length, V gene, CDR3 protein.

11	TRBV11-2	VSSFFQTGEPF
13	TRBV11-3	ASSTQQGINTEAF
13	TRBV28	ASSFSVAVTDTQY
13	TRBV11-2	DSSATEMATDTQY
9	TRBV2	ASSGVYEQY
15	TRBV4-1	TSSQVDSPYSNQPQH
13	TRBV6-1	ASISPGEGDDEQY
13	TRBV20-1	STHPPRVRNTEAF
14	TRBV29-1	SVGVAGVRNIGELF
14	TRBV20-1	SVRASLAGGADMQY
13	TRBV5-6	ASSTRTGGWYGYT
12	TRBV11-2	ARSLSNGTADQY
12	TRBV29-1	SCGNSQGISPLH
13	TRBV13	ASSPRGSGRNEQF
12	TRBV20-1	STIRLAGNNERF
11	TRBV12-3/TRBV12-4	ASRRQQNTGAF
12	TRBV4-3	ASSQDLGAQPQQ
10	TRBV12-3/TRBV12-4	ASSFGGRVQY
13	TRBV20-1	SARDLEGVGNEQF
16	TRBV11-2	ASSPIIRETGTVYEQY
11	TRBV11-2	ASSTTGASGYT
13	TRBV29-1	SVTGTAGMNTEAF
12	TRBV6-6	ASSYSGFGQPQH
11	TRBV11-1	ANCSDMVTEAF
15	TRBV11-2	ASSPLLGGEHYNEHF
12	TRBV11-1	ASSRACGYDEQF
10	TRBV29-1	SVDRSHETQY
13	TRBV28	ASSPDRGTSYEQY